The clone carrying this T cell receptor beta chain was recorded at least ten times. No antigen is known for it. Ophthalmopathy patients all had a Clinical Activity Score of at least 3, a NOSPECS grade of at least 4 and disease under 3 months old. Patients showing uncontrolled infection, other autoimmune disease, pregnancy or lactation were ineligible. Over 9 ml of fresh peripheral blood supplied the PBMCs. This entry is derived from a study of T cells in Graves' hyperthyroidism and ophthalmopathy. Using RNA transcripts as the source, TCR beta CDR3 regions were amplified. Carried out on the TCR CDR3, a first-round RT-PCR used the HTBI primer set. TCRdb ran MiXCR on the multiplex PCR reads and lists one entry per CDR3 protein. The top ten clones hold roughly 44% of a sample with 500,000 to 650,000 distinct CDR3 sequences, 15% to 20% of them seen once. Study conclusions and caveats: Progression to ophthalmopathy was predicted a median of approximately 6.4 months early.

This clonotype was sampled from a man aged 35-49 years with Graves' ophthalmopathy. Sequencing was performed on blood.

DNA for the CDR3: TGTGCCAGCAGCGTCACGCGGGACAATGAGCAGTTCTTC. Its translation: CASSVTRDNEQFF. The chain links TRBV9 to TRBJ2-1, with D possibly matching TRBD2 (5 bases). The CDR3 sequence is 13 residues long. V was clipped by 2 bases and J by 5 bases, with 8 bases between them. Germline V lookup: CDR1 SGDLS, CDR2 YYNGEE.